Below, 6 T cell receptor beta chains from the same sample are listed, as sequenced in a study of T cells expressing NK-cell markers. TCRdb processed the 5' RACE reads again and assigns one entry to each CDR3 protein, with no DNA. This sample lists roughly 420,000 distinct CDR3 sequences; its ten largest clones have 7.3%. Sequenced material: blood T cells: a sorted CD56 or NKG2C T cell subset, CD4+ or CD8+ T cells, or bulk PBMC T cells (not recorded which). The source of these receptors is a woman between 18 and 69 years old in good health.

The rearrangement uses TRBV6-5 and TRBJ1-5; TCRdb's D call of TRBD1 is untestable without DNA. CDR3 length equals 14 residues. Germline lookup yields CDR1 MNHEY and CDR2 SVGAGI. The CDR3 here is CASSYGDGNQPQHF.

The rearrangement joins TRBV5-1 to TRBJ1-3; TCRdb lists TRBD1, though no DNA is available to test this call. Germline loops: CDR1 SGHRS, CDR2 YFSETQ. The CDR3 covers 16 residues. CDR3 region: CASSLAGRDSGNTIYF.

The CDR3 protein is CSVEVFGDDAGELFF. This chain joins TRBV29-1 and TRBJ2-2. The CDR3 runs to 15 residues. Looked up from germline, CDR1 is SQVTM and CDR2 is ANQGSEA.

The chain carries TRBV5-5 and TRBJ1-2; TCRdb's D call, TRBD1, is unchecked because there is no DNA. CDR1 SGHKS and CDR2 YYEKEE come from the germline V gene (reference sequence). The CDR3 runs 15 residues. CDR3 sequence: CASSPVGQVRFGYTF.

V gene TRBV7-2 combines with J gene TRBJ2-1. The CDR3 totals 16 residues. From germline, CDR1 is SGHTA and CDR2 FQGNSA. CDR3 region: CASSLGPDSSYNEQFF.

The V call is TRBV4-3, the J call TRBJ2-5; TCRdb names TRBD2, which stays unverified in the absence of DNA. The CDR3 has 14 residues. Germline CDR1 and CDR2: LGHNA and YSLEER. The chain's CDR3 is CASSPGLAWETQYF.